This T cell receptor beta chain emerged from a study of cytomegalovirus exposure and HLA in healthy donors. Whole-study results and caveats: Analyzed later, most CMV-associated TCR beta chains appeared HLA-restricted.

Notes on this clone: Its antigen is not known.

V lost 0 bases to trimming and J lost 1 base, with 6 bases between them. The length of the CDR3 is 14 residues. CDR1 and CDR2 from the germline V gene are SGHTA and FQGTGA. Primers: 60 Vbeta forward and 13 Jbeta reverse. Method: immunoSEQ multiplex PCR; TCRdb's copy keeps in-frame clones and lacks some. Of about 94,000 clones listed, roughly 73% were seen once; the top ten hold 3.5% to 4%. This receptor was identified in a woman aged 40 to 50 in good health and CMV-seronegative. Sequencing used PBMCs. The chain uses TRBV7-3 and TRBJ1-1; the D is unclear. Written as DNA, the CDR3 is TGTGCCAGCAGCTTAACGGCGGGGAACACTGAAGCTTTCTTT. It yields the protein CASSLTAGNTEAFF. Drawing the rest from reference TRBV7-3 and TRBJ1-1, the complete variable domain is GAGVSQTPSNKVTEKGKYVELRCDPISGHTALYWYRQSLGQGPEFLIYFQGTGAADDSGLPNDRFFAVRPEGSVSTLKIQRTERGDSAVYLCASSLTAGNTEAFFGQGTRLTVV.